These T cell receptor beta chains were read from a single sample in a study of CD8 T cells in ankylosing spondylitis. One entry per CDR3 protein results from TCRdb running MiXCR on the 5' RACE reads. The table lists more than 600,000 distinct CDR3 sequences, roughly 19% of them singletons. Sequencing used blood, either unsorted or a sorted T cell fraction (not recorded which). The origin of the receptors is a male donor with ankylosing spondylitis. Each CDR3 is given with its conserved first and last residue. Each record gives: clone size, V gene, J gene, CDR3 protein. Where a row states a size, it is once, few, many or the class of an expanded clone; other rows omit it.

>many|TRBV29-1|TRBJ2-5
CSANGLAGYQETQYF
>.|TRBV4-1|TRBJ2-1
CASSDGLAGFDNNEQFF
>.|TRBV20-1|TRBJ1-2
CSATRGQRNYGYTF
>few|TRBV7-6|TRBJ1-6
CASSFIRDRHSYSPLHF
>few|TRBV7-6|TRBJ1-6
CASSPEIGSPLHF
>.|TRBV12-5|TRBJ2-1
CASGFDRGPYNEQFF
>few|TRBV29-1|TRBJ1-1
CSVEGQEFEAFF
>.|TRBV28|TRBJ1-2
CASTQGGYGYTF
>many|TRBV20-1|TRBJ2-2
CSARVGGVGTGELFF
>.|TRBV4-2|TRBJ2-3
CASSQGGDTDTQYF
>few|TRBV19|TRBJ2-2
CASSMGAGAGELFF
>few|TRBV14|TRBJ2-1
CASSLSGSGGAGEQFF
>many|TRBV28|TRBJ2-7
CASSSGQGSYEQYF
>.|TRBV12-3/TRBV12-4|TRBJ2-5
CASSWRDLPETQYF
>.|TRBV5-1|TRBJ2-3
CASSLLISGRAGTDTQYF
>few|TRBV28|TRBJ1-3
CASSPVGTNSGNTIYF
>.|TRBV28|TRBJ1-2
CASSAVNYGYTF
>.|TRBV6-5|TRBJ2-1
CASRLSSGEQFF
>.|TRBV20-1|TRBJ2-1
CSASPRLAGANEQFF
>.|TRBV12-3/TRBV12-4|TRBJ2-3
CASSPSGLAGRTDTQYF
>.|TRBV7-9|TRBJ2-3
CASSPSAGASTDTQYF
>.|TRBV5-1|TRBJ2-2
CASSLGFGGIATGELFF
>.|TRBV29-1|TRBJ1-2
CSVGTSSGYTF
>few|TRBV12-3/TRBV12-4|TRBJ2-3
CASRRAGEVADTQYF
>.|TRBV7-9|TRBJ2-7
CASSWAGEQYF
>.|TRBV9|TRBJ2-3
CASSFSGGTTDTQYF
>many|TRBV7-3|TRBJ2-2
CASSPSPTGGYGELFF
>.|TRBV3-1|TRBJ1-6
CASSQAGDSPLHF
>.|TRBV3-1|TRBJ2-5
CASSQTSGGARETQYF
>.|TRBV7-9|TRBJ1-2
CATWGEYGYTF
>.|TRBV20-1|TRBJ2-7
CSARVGGPAVAYEQYF
>few|TRBV19|TRBJ2-6
CASSMTGSGANVLTF
>.|TRBV29-1|TRBJ2-7
CSVVASGSYEQYF
>.|TRBV30|TRBJ1-1
CAWGAGSEEAFF
>few|TRBV28|TRBJ2-1
CASTGSGNEQFF
>.|TRBV20-1|TRBJ2-1
CSASGLSSYNEQFF
>few|TRBV10-3|TRBJ2-7
CAISEPYTYEQYF
>.|TRBV5-1|TRBJ2-5
CASSYRPTGDQETQYF
>many|TRBV12-3/TRBV12-4|TRBJ2-2
CASSPTGAGELFF
>few|TRBV29-1|TRBJ2-5
CSATQRETQYF
>.|TRBV7-9|TRBJ2-7
CASSLQGTSPNHEQYF
>many|TRBV29-1|TRBJ1-2
CSVVREYLANYGYTF
>many|TRBV12-3/TRBV12-4|TRBJ2-5
CASSRNSGGAEETQYF
>few|TRBV5-6|TRBJ1-1
CASKGQRSVNTEAFF
>many|TRBV29-1|TRBJ2-2
CSVEAPTGGELFF
>few|TRBV6-6|TRBJ1-2
CASSETGRGYTF
>.|TRBV6-1|TRBJ1-6
CASTVLLGNSPLHF
>.|TRBV12-3/TRBV12-4|TRBJ2-2
CASSLASGKLARTGELFF